The subject of this entry is one T cell receptor (beta chain). Its antigen is undetermined. Those with chemo-refractory metastatic non-small-cell lung cancer were treated with focal radiation combined with CTLA-4 blockade using ipilimumab. The sample comes from a study of radiotherapy plus CTLA-4 blockade in lung cancer. Study as a whole: Around 18% of enrolled patients responded objectively, and approximately 34% had disease control. Points from the study as a whole: Tumor-origin TCR clones grew in blood after radiotherapy plus ipilimumab. Strongest reported response predictors: early blood clone changes and post-radiation interferon-beta.

The method was immunoSEQ multiplex PCR; TCRdb's version includes in-frame clones alone and lacks a portion of them. Of around 29,000 clones in the sample, 75% to 90% were seen once. V lost 7 bases and J lost 9, with 12 bases in between. Germline CDR1 and CDR2: DFQATT and SNEGSKA (reference sequence). This CDR3 has 10 residues. This chain connects TRBV20-1 to TRBJ2-5; no clear D. Sequenced here: peripheral blood, sampled from a patient treated with radiotherapy plus ipilimumab. This clonotype was sampled from a human donor with non-small cell lung cancer that progressed on radiotherapy plus ipilimumab. The CDR3 DNA reads as TGCAGTGTGGAAGTTGGAGCCCAGTACTTC. It codes for CSVEVGAQYF.